Below, 10 T cell receptor beta chains from the same sample are listed, as sequenced in a study of PD-1 and CTLA-4 blockade in melanoma. The data were produced by immunoSEQ multiplex PCR, yet TCRdb's version contains in-frame clones alone and is incomplete. This sample has some 30,000 clones, with approximately 90% found just once. The sequenced sample was CD8+ T cells from peripheral blood, obtained from a patient given anti-PD-1 treatment. These TCRs come from a human donor with melanoma.

The J gene is TRBJ1-3, the V gene TRBV6-5; no clear D. Germline V gene data show CDR1 as MNHEY and CDR2 as SVGAGI. The CDR3 is 15 residues long. The V gene lost 2 bases and the J gene lost 3 bases, with 11 bases spanning the gap. The CDR3: CASSYGRSGGNTIYF. CDR3 in DNA: TGTGCCAGCAGTTACGGACGAAGCGGTGGAAACACCATATATTTT.

This chain links TRBV9 with TRBJ1-2; tentatively, D is TRBD1 (5 bases). Germline V gene data show CDR1 as SGDLS and CDR2 as YYNGEE. The germline V and J ends were trimmed by 4 bases and 4 bases, with 14 bases remaining between them. CDR3 size: 14 residues. CDR3 in DNA: TGTGCCAGCAGCTCTGACAGTCCCCTCTATGGCTACACCTTC. Protein: CASSSDSPLYGYTF. The full variable domain, with the rest looked up from reference TRBV9 and TRBJ1-2, is DSGVTQTPKHLITATGQRVTLRCSPRSGDLSVYWYQQSLDQGLQFLIQYYNGEERAKGNILERFSAQQFPDLHSELNLSSLELGDSALYFCASSSDSPLYGYTFGSGTRLTVV.

This chain uses TRBV15 with TRBJ2-2, with TRBD1 matching 8 bases. CDR1 LNHNV and CDR2 YYDKDF come from the germline V gene (reference sequence). Trimming at V came to 0 bases and at J to 5 bases, leaving 11 bases not matched to a gene. The CDR3 consists of 18 residues. The DNA for the CDR3 is TGTGCCACCAGCAGAGACCCTGAGGACAGGGAGCTAACCGGGGAGCTGTTTTTT. Protein: CATSRDPEDRELTGELFF.

The chain combines TRBV11-3 with TRBJ2-7, with D perhaps TRBD2 (5 bases). The ends were cut back, 0 bases at V and 3 bases at J, with 18 bases in the middle. The CDR3 consists of 17 residues. The germline V gene encodes CDR1 SGHNT and CDR2 YENEEA. The CDR3 DNA follows: TGTGCCAGCAGCTTAGAATTCGGGTCGAGGGCCGACTACGAGCAGTACTTC. This encodes CASSLEFGSRADYEQYF.

J is TRBJ2-5 and V is TRBV6-2 or TRBV6-3; D unclear. Germline assignment: CDR1 MNHEY and CDR2 SVGEGT. Trimming removed 6 bases at V and 4 bases at J, with 12 bases between. The CDR3 has 13 amino acids. DNA of the CDR3: TGTGCCAGCAGCTTTCTCAACGGAGAGACCCAGTACTTC. Translating gives CASSFLNGETQYF.

The rearrangement joins TRBV10-3 to TRBJ1-2; 9 bases match TRBD1. The germline V gene has CDR1 ENHRY and CDR2 SYGVKD. Trimming took 4 bases from V and 1 from J; bases not matched to a gene: 4. CDR3 length: 15 amino acids. The CDR3: CAISAPGQGNYGYTF. The CDR3 bases are TGTGCCATCAGTGCCCCGGGACAGGGTAACTATGGCTACACCTTC.

The rearrangement uses TRBV14 and TRBJ2-7, with 8 nucleotides matching TRBD1. With 4 bases clipped from V and 4 bases from J, the junction kept 6 bases outside the gene matches. Germline-derived CDR1 and CDR2 are SGHDN and FVKESK. The CDR3 length is 14 residues. The DNA for the CDR3 is TGTGCCAGCAGCCCTGGACAGGGACCTTACGAGCAGTACTTC. As protein: CASSPGQGPYEQYF.

The chain links TRBV7-9 to TRBJ1-5, with unresolved D. The CDR3 totals 13 residues. Germline V CDR1 and CDR2: SEHNR, FQNEAQ (reference sequence). V lost 2 bases to trimming and J lost 6 bases, with 8 bases between them. CDR3 residues: CASSLNDIQPQHF. The CDR3 bases are TGTGCCAGCAGCTTAAATGACATTCAGCCCCAGCATTTT.

V gene TRBV27 combines with J gene TRBJ2-7; the D is unclear. The CDR3 covers 11 residues. V dropped 5 bases and J dropped 6 bases, with 8 bases sitting between them. CDR1 is MNHEY, CDR2 SMNVEV, per germline (reference sequence). Written as DNA, the CDR3 is TGTGCCAGCAGTCACGGAATCGAGCAGTACTTC. It translates to CASSHGIEQYF.

About this clone itself: One end of the junction is discordant with germline, which a read error may explain. The J gene is TRBJ2-3, the V gene TRBV7-2, with a tentative D call TRBD2 (6 bases). Per the germline V gene, CDR1 is SGHTA and CDR2 is FQGNSA. This CDR3 comprises 12 residues. The CDR3 DNA follows: TGTGCCAGCAGCGTAGCGGTGGATACGCAGTATTTT. Translated, it gives CASSVAVDTQYF.